The entry below gives a single T cell receptor beta chain sequence along with its context. Its antigen is not identified. The data are from a study of T cells expressing NK-cell markers. The overall study: The study drew TCR beta repertoires from sorted CD3+CD56+NKG2C+, CD3+CD56+NKG2C- and CD3+CD56-NKG2C+ T cells. Study outcomes and limitations: Leadership of the CD3+CD56-NKG2C+ fraction also belonged to these clonotypes in a few donors. CD8+ T cells in over 5 donors included dominant NKG2C+ clonotypes at roughly 1.0-8%.

cDNA encoding TCR beta was synthesized via 5'RACE template switching incorporating UMIs. One entry per CDR3 protein, without DNA, is what TCRdb gives after re-calling the 5' RACE reads. The sample's table shows about 150,000 distinct CDR3 sequences. Looked up from germline, CDR1 is LNHDA and CDR2 is SQIVND (reference sequence). The CDR3 is 14 residues long. V and J are TRBV19 and TRBJ2-1; TCRdb designates TRBD2, a call that cannot be tested without DNA. Sequenced sample: blood T cells: a sorted CD56 or NKG2C T cell subset, CD4+ or CD8+ T cells, or bulk PBMC T cells (not recorded which). The receptor was isolated from a woman aged 45-65 years in good health. The CDR3 spells CASSRSSGYNEQFF. The full variable domain, its missing parts supplied by reference TRBV19 and TRBJ2-1, is DGGITQSPKYLFRKEGQNVTLSCEQNLNHDAMYWYRQDPGQGLRLIYYSQIVNDFQKGDIAEGYSVSREKKESFPLTVTSAQKNPTAFYLCASSRSSGYNEQFFGPGTRLTVL.